This T cell receptor beta chain comes out of a study of cytomegalovirus exposure and HLA in healthy donors. This clone was picked up one time. The antigen remains undetermined. V lost 1 base and J 6 bases, leaving 7 bases between the germline ends. The CDR3 spans 13 residues. CDR1 LGHNA and CDR2 YNFKEQ come from the germline V gene. Study-level points and caveats: With high specificity and sensitivity, the classifier reportedly diagnosed cytomegalovirus status.

Primers for the PCR totalled 60 Vbeta and 13 Jbeta. The protocol was immunoSEQ multiplex PCR, while the TCRdb copy is restricted to in-frame clones and leaves out a portion. In the table there are 130,000 or so clones, over 75% of which are singletons. Material for sequencing was PBMCs. This sequence originates from a man aged 30 to 45 in good health and CMV-seronegative. V is TRBV4-2 and J is TRBJ2-1; tentative D call: TRBD2 (5 bases). The CDR3 DNA reads as TGTGCCAGCAGCCAAGGTGGGAGCAATGAGCAGTTCTTC. Protein: CASSQGGSNEQFF.